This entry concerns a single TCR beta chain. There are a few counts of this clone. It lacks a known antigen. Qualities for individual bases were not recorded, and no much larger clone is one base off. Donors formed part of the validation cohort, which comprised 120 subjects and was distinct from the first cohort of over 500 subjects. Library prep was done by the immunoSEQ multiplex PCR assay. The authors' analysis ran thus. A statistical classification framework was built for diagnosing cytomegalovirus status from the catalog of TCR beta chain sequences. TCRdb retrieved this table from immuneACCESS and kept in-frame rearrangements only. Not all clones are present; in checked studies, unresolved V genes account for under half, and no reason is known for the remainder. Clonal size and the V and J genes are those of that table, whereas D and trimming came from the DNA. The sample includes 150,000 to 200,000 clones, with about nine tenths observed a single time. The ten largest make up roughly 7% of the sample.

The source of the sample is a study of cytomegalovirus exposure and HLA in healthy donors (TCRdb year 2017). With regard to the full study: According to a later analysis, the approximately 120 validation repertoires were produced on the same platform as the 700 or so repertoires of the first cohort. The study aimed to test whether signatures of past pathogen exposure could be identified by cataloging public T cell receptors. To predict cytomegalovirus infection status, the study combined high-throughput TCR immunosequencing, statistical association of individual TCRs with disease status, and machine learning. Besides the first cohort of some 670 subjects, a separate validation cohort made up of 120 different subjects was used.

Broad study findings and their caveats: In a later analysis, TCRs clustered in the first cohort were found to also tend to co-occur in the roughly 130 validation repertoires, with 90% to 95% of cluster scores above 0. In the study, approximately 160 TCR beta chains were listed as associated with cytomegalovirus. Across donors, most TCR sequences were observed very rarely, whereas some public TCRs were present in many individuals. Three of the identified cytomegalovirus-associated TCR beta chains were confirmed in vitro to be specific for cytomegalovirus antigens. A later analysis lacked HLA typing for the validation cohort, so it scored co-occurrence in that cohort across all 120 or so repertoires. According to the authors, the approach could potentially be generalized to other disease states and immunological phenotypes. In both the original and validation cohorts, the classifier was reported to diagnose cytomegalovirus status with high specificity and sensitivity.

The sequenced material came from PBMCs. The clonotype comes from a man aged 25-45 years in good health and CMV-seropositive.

The CDR3 loop reads CANDRGTYEQYF. The sequenced DNA: TGTGCCAACGACAGGGGAACCTACGAGCAGTACTTC. The chain joins TRBV6-7 to TRBJ2-7, and TRBD1 matches 8 of the central bases. TRBV6-7 is an ORF; its function is uncertain. The CDR3 starts with the cysteine, ends with the phenylalanine, and has 12 residues. Only CDR3 DNA is held: 36 bases, read in frame from base 1. Germline trimming amounts to 10 bases on V and 2 bases on J, with 4 as the count of junction bases outside the gene matches.